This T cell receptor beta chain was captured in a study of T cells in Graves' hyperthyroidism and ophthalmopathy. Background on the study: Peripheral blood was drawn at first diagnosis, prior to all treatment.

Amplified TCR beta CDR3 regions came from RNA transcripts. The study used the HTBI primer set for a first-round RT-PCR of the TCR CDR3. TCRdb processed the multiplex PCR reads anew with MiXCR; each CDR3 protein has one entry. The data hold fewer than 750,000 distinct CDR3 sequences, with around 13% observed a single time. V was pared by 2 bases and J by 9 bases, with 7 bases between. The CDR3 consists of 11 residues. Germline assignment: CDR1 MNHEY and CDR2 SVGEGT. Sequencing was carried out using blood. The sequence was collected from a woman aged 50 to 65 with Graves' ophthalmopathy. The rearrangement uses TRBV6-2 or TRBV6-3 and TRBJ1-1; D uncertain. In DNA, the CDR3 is TGTGCCAGCAGTTACAGGGTTAAAGCTTTCTTT. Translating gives CASSYRVKAFF.